The T cell receptor beta chain described here comes from a study of identical twins. This clonotype showed up just a few times. MiXCR, applied by TCRdb to the 5' RACE reads, yields one record per CDR3 protein. The sample contains under 1 million distinct CDR3 sequences, about 12% of which appear only once. The CDR3 contains 10 residues. Trimming cost V 7 bases and J 8 bases, with 8 bases left between them. CDR1 MNHEY and CDR2 SVGAGI come from the germline V gene. These data were also filed under a second study, of yellow fever vaccine responses in identical twins.

The chain links TRBV6-5 to TRBJ1-2; TRBD1 might be the D (6 bases). The sequenced sample consisted of PBMCs. The TCR originated in a woman aged 18-29 years in good health. The CDR3 loop reads CASKRGGYTF. The CDR3 DNA follows: TGTGCCAGCAAAAGGGGGGGCTACACCTTC.